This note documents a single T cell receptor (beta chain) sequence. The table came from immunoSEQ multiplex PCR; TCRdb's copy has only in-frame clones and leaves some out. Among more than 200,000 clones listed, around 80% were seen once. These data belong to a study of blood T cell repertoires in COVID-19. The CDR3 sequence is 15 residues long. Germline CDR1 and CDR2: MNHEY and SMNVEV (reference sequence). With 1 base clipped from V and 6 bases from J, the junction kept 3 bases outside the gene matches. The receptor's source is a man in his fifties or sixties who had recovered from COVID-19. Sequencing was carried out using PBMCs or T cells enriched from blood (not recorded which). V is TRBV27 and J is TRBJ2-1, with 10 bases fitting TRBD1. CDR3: CASSLWTGGVNEQFF. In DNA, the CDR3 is TGTGCCAGCAGTTTATGGACAGGGGGAGTCAATGAGCAGTTCTTC.